Each of the 8 T cell receptor beta chains below was sequenced from the same sample in a study of cytomegalovirus exposure and HLA in healthy donors. The PCR made use of 60 Vbeta and 13 Jbeta primers. TCRdb keeps only in-frame clones here, not all; method: immunoSEQ multiplex PCR. The sample records 140,000 to 150,000 clones, 80% to 90% being singletons. Material: PBMCs. The receptors stem from a boy aged 2 to 10 in good health and CMV-seronegative.

This clone was seen a single time. The chain uses TRBV4-3 and TRBJ2-5; D is unresolved. The J call may be wrong; the DNA end is better matched by TRBJ2-7. The CDR3 contains 14 residues. Per germline, CDR1 LGHNA and CDR2 YSLEER. This chain's CDR3 is CASSQDLGAYEQYF. The CDR3 DNA sequence: TGCGCCAGCAGCCAAGATTTAGGAGCCTACGAGCAGTACTTC.

V and J are TRBV7-2 and TRBJ2-3; D call uncertain. Germline CDR1 SGHTA, CDR2 FQGNSA. Trimming removed 4 bases at V and 8 bases at J, with 7 bases between. CDR3 length: 11 residues. CDR3 in amino acids: CASSSTGTQYF. The CDR3 nucleotides read TGTGCCAGCAGCTCCACTGGTACGCAGTATTTT.

The chain couples TRBV2 to TRBJ1-1, with D maybe TRBD1 (5 bases). V was pared by 6 bases and J by 0 bases, with 14 bases between. Germline assignment: CDR1 SNHLY and CDR2 FYNNEI. The CDR3 totals 15 residues. CDR3: CASRDLTVVNTEAFF. As DNA, the CDR3 is TGTGCCAGCAGGGACCTGACAGTGGTGAACACTGAAGCTTTCTTT.

The chain carries TRBV5-1 and TRBJ1-6; D is perhaps TRBD1 (6 bases). From germline, CDR1 is SGHRS and CDR2 YFSETQ. This CDR3 comprises 16 residues. Trimming pared 2 bases from V and 7 bases from J, leaving 16 bases between. CDR3 sequence (DNA): TGCGCCAGCAGCTTAGCGTCTGGACAGTCCAATTCACCCCTCCACTTT. As protein: CASSLASGQSNSPLHF.

The chain has TRBV5-1 and TRBJ2-7; D possibly corresponds to TRBD1 (5 bases). CDR1 SGHRS and CDR2 YFSETQ come from the germline V gene. The CDR3 loop spans 14 amino acids. V gave up 2 bases and J gave up 2 bases, with 11 bases separating them. DNA of the CDR3: TGCGCCAGCAGCTTAACAGGAGTAACCTACGAGCAGTACTTC. Residues: CASSLTGVTYEQYF.

The chain is built from TRBV7-9 and TRBJ1-3, with D possibly being TRBD1 (5 bases). Germline V gives CDR1 SEHNR, CDR2 FQNEAQ (reference sequence). V was shortened by 2 bases and J by 6 bases, with 11 bases between the two germline ends. The CDR3 runs 14 residues. The CDR3 here is CASSLYSRANTIYF. In DNA form, the CDR3 reads TGTGCCAGCAGCTTATACTCCAGGGCAAACACCATATATTTT.

The rearrangement links TRBV7-8 to TRBJ1-5; possibly TRBD1 for D (5 bases). Germline values: CDR1 SGHVS, CDR2 FQNEAQ. Trimming pared 5 bases from V and 7 bases from J, leaving 15 bases between. The CDR3 length is 14 residues. CDR3 loop: CASSDRQWHQPQHF. The DNA for the CDR3 is TGTGCCAGCAGCGACAGACAGTGGCACCAGCCCCAGCATTTT.

The chain uses TRBV28 and TRBJ1-1, with a weak D call TRBD1 (5 bases). This CDR3 comprises 16 residues. Per germline, CDR1 MDHEN and CDR2 SYDVKM. Trimming shortened V by 1 base and J by 4 bases, and 16 bases separated the two germline ends. The CDR3 DNA reads TGTGCCAGCAGTTTATCCATAATCCAGGGCCGCACTGAAGCTTTCTTT. Its protein is CASSLSIIQGRTEAFF.